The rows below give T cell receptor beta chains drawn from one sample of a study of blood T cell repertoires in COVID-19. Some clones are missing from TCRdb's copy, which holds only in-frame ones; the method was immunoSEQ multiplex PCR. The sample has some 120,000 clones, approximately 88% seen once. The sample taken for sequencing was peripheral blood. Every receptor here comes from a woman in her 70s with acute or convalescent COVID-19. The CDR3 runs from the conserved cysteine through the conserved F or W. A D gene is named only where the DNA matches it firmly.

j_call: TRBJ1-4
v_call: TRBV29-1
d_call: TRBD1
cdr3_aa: CSVEDPGTGGEKLFF

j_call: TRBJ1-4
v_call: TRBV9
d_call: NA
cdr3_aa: CASSVVVGGATNEKLFF

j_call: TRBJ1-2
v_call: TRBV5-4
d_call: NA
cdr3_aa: CASSLPSVSYTF

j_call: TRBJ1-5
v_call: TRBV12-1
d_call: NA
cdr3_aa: CASSPPDRGDNQPQHF

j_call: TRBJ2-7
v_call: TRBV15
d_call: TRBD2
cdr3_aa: CATSREGLAGNEQYF

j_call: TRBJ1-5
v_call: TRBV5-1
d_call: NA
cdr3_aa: CASSLDGVDNQPQHF

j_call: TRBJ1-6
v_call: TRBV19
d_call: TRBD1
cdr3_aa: CASTTTGANSPLHF

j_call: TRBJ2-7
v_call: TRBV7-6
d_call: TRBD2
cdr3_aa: CASSSRSGVGSYEQYF

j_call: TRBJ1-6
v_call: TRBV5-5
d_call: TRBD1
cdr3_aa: CASSRQGSYSPLHF

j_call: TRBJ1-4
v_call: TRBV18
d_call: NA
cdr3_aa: CASSPRKDEKLFF

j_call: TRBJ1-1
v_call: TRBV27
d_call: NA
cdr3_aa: CASSSYRATNTEAFF

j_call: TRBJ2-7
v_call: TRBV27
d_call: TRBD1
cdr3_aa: CAVGTGDRHEQYF

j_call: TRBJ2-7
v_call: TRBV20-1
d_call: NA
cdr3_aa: CSAEEGYEQYF

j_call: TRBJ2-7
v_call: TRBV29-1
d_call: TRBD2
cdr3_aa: CSVDLGGYEQYF

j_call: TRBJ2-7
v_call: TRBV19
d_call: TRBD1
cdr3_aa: CASSIGGQFYEQYF

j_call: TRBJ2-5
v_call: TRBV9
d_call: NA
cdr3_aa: CASSPIGELEETQYF

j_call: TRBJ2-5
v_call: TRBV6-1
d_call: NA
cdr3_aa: CASSVYLPGTLTKETQYF

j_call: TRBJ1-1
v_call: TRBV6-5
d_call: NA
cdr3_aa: CASRATMNTEAFF

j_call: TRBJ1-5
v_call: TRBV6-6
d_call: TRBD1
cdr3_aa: CASSLGTDNQPQHF

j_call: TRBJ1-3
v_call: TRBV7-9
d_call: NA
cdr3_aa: CASSPGRSYSGNTIYF

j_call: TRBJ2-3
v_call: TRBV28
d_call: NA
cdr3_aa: CAPSEDTQYF

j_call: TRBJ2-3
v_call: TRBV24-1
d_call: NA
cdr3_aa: CATGWSWRSPTDTQYF

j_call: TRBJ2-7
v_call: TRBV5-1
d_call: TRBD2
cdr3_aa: CASSAGLAGGGSYEQYF

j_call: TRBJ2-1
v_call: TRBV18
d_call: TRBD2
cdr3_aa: CASSPSGRAINEQFF

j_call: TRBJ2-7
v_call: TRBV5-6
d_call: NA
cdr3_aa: CASSLVAGASYEQYF

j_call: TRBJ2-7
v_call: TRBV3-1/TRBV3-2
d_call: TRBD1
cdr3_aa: CASSQDRTGEQYF

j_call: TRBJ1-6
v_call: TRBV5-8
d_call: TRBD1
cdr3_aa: CASSSGQLNSPLHF

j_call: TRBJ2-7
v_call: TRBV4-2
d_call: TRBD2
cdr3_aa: CASSQLASGREFRYEQYF

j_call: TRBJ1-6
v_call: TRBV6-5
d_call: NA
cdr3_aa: CASSYSTGGDDSPLHF

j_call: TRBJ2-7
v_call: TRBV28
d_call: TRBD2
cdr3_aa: CASSSAWTSGNYEQYF

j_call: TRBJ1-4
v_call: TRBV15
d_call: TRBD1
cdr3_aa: CATSRDTGEVNEKLFF

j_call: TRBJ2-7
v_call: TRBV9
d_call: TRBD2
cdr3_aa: CASTLRDSGSKDEQYF

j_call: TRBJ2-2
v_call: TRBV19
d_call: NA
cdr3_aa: CASSPQAGTGELFF

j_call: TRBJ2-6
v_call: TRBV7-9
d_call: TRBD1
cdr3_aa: CAKTGDSGANVLTF

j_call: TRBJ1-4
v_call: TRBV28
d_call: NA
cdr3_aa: CASSSPSFEKLFF

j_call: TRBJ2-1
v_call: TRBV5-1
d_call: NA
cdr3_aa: CASSLGVGGSSYNEQFF

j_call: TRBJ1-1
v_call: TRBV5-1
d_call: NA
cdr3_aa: CASSSLEGGGDAFF

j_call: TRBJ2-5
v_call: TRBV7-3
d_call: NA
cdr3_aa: CASSQTGRGPQETQYF

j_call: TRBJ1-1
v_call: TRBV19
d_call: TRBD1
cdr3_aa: CASVPRRGRDEAFF